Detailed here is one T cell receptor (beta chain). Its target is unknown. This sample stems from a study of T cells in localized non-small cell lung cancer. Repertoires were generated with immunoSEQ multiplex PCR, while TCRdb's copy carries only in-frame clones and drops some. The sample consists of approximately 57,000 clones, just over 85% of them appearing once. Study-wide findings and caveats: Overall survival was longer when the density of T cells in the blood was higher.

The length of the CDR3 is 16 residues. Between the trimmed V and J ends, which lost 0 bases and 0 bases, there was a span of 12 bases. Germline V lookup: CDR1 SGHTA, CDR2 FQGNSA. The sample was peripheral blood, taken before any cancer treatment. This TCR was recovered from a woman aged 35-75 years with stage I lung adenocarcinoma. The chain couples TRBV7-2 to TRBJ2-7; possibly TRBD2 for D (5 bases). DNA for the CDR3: TGTGCCAGCAGCTTAGCGCGGGCGGTCAGCTCCTACGAGCAGTACTTC. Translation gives CASSLARAVSSYEQYF.